This TCR beta chain comes out of a study of Graves' ophthalmopathy and Graves' hyperthyroidism. The authors amplified TCR beta CDR3 regions from RNA transcripts. HTBI primers were used in a first-round RT-PCR, which preceded a second-round multiplex PCR. A single record per CDR3 protein comes from TCRdb applying MiXCR to the multiplex PCR reads. The sample includes about 400,000 distinct CDR3 sequences, approximately 15% seen only once; the top ten take around 6.6%. In the case of this clonotype: No antigen is known for it.

It was on clinical symptoms, serum thyroxine, TRAb, thyroid ultrasound and orbital computed tomography that diagnosis relied. With 1 base clipped from V and 5 bases from J, the junction kept 4 bases outside the gene matches. CDR3 size: 14 residues. Study conclusions and caveats: Blood also harbored most expanded thyroid clonotypes above 0.001 frequency.

The sequenced sample consisted of peripheral blood. The sequence came from a woman aged 18-29 years with stable Graves' hyperthyroidism. J is TRBJ2-5 and V is TRBV12-3 or TRBV12-4; 7 bases match TRBD1. CDR3 protein: CASSLGQGSETQYF. For the CDR3, the DNA is TGTGCCAGCAGTTTAGGACAGGGCAGCGAGACCCAGTACTTC.